The clone carrying this T cell receptor (beta chain) showed up many times. The antigen is unknown. In the original processing: Variation in CDR3 across clinicopathological groups served as the basis for constructing a distant-metastasis classifier in papillary thyroid cancer. TCRdb re-processed the PCR reads through MiXCR. Clone size and V and J calls follow TCRdb, not the original study. The data show more than 40,000 clones, approximately 24% seen once. This sample is drawn from a study of metastatic and nonmetastatic thyroid tumors. Whole-study context: Thyroid patients, malignant and benign, had repertoires compared across blood and tumor or nodule tissue. Findings and limits, study-wide: The reported finding was significantly higher TCR beta diversity in malignant thyroid tumors relative to benign nodules, in blood and tumor.

All patients were treatment-naive before thyroid surgery. The CDR3 has 14 amino acids. With 3 bases clipped from V and 3 bases from J, the junction kept 7 bases outside the gene matches. Per germline, CDR1 GTSNPN and CDR2 SVGIG (reference sequence). Sequences were obtained from tumor tissue. The sequence was obtained from a female donor with papillary thyroid cancer or a benign thyroid nodule (not recorded which). Some clones in this sample may be carry-over from other donors' samples. This rearrangement joins TRBV30 to TRBJ1-1; 7 bases are a match to TRBD1. In nucleotides, the CDR3 is TGTGCCTGGAGAACCCTCAGGGGGGACACTGAAGCTTTCTTT. This gives the protein CAWRTLRGDTEAFF.